A selection of T cell receptor beta chains follows, all from one sample in a study of CD8+ T cells in alopecia areata. Assay: immunoSEQ multiplex PCR; the TCRdb copy retains only in-frame clones and omits some. Of roughly 120,000 clones in the sample, approximately 55% were seen once. The sequenced sample was CD4+ T cells sorted from blood, obtained at week 24, from a patient treated with tofacitinib. The origin of the receptors is a human donor with alopecia areata. CDR3s include the opening cysteine and the closing phenylalanine or tryptophan. The D gene is left open where the match is weak. Not every row has a clone size; where given, it reads once, few, many or a size class.

clone size,J gene,D gene,V gene,CDR3 protein,CDR3 DNA
few,TRBJ2-4,NA,TRBV23-1,CASSQTGTLLAKNIQYF,TGCGCCAGCAGTCAAACCGGGACACTCCTAGCCAAAAACATTCAGTACTTC
NA,TRBJ2-5,TRBD2,TRBV4-1,CASSLLGERGGRGETQYF,TGCGCCAGCAGCCTCCTCGGAGAGCGGGGGGGCAGGGGGGAGACCCAGTACTTC
NA,TRBJ2-7,NA,TRBV5-4,CASSLRGTTVYEQYF,TGTGCCAGCAGCTTGAGGGGGACCACAGTCTACGAGCAGTACTTC
many,TRBJ1-2,NA,TRBV29-1,CSVEDLKRGGYTF,TGCAGCGTTGAAGATCTAAAGCGAGGTGGCTACACCTTC
few,TRBJ1-1,TRBD1,TRBV28,CASSSWTGTAFF,TGTGCCAGCAGTTCTTGGACAGGGACAGCTTTCTTT
NA,TRBJ2-7,TRBD1,TRBV5-1,CASSLAEGGPYEQYF,TGCGCCAGCAGCTTGGCCGAAGGGGGCCCATACGAGCAGTACTTC
NA,TRBJ1-6,NA,TRBV6-5,CASRLDPGLNSPLHF,TGTGCCAGCAGACTCGACCCGGGGTTGAATTCACCCCTCCACTTT
NA,TRBJ2-3,TRBD2,TRBV27,CASSSGDLRGVSDTQYF,TGTGCCAGCAGTTCCGGGGATTTGCGGGGGGTATCAGATACGCAGTATTTT
NA,TRBJ2-1,NA,TRBV7-9,CASMLAGADEQFF,TGTGCCAGCATGTTGGCGGGGGCAGATGAGCAGTTCTTC
NA,TRBJ1-1,NA,TRBV20-1,CSAQNTEAFF,TGCAGTGCCCAGAACACTGAAGCTTTCTTT
once,TRBJ1-1,NA,TRBV10-3,CAISDATSRGNGAFF,TGTGCCATCAGTGATGCGACTTCCCGGGGGAATGGAGCTTTCTTT
few,TRBJ1-2,NA,TRBV23-1,CASSQSGVRHGYTF,TGCGCCAGCAGTCAATCGGGGGTTCGACATGGCTACACCTTC
NA,TRBJ1-2,TRBD1,TRBV5-6,CASSLASGTGEGYTF,TGTGCCAGCAGCTTGGCCTCCGGGACAGGGGAGGGCTACACCTTC
NA,TRBJ1-2,NA,TRBV29-1,CSVTTSGYTNYGYTF,TGCAGCGTAACCACATCAGGGTATACTAACTATGGCTACACCTTC
NA,TRBJ1-2,TRBD1,TRBV7-2,CASSLGDRGMGYGYTF,TGTGCCAGCAGCTTAGGCGACAGGGGGATGGGATATGGCTACACCTTC
NA,TRBJ2-7,NA,TRBV30,CACGASYEQYF,TGTGCCTGCGGGGCTTCCTACGAGCAGTACTTC
NA,TRBJ2-5,NA,TRBV5-1,CASSLGQRGTQYF,TGCGCCAGCAGCTTGGGGCAGAGAGGGACCCAGTACTTC
NA,TRBJ1-6,NA,TRBV5-1,CASSQDPGRPDSPLHF,TGCGCCAGCAGCCAGGACCCAGGGCGTCCAGATTCACCCCTCCACTTT
NA,TRBJ2-5,NA,TRBV4-3,CASSQVRGPYQETQYF,TGCGCCAGCAGCCAAGTACGGGGGCCCTACCAAGAGACCCAGTACTTC
NA,TRBJ2-2,TRBD1,TRBV2,CASRGQGGVYTGELFF,TGTGCCAGCAGGGGACAGGGGGGTGTGTACACCGGGGAGCTGTTTTTT
few,TRBJ1-4,TRBD1,TRBV12-5,CASGKGQGGEKLFF,TGTGCTAGTGGAAAGGGACAGGGCGGAGAAAAACTGTTTTTT
NA,TRBJ2-3,TRBD2,TRBV5-4,CASSLRASGRTDTQYF,TGTGCCAGCAGCTTGAGGGCTAGCGGCCGGACAGATACGCAGTATTTT
few,TRBJ1-2,NA,TRBV29-1,CSATENYGYTF,TGCAGCGCGACGGAAAACTATGGCTACACCTTC
few,TRBJ2-1,NA,TRBV23-1,CASSQPTLWNEQFF,TGCGCCAGCAGTCAGCCGACTCTTTGGAATGAGCAGTTCTTC
NA,TRBJ1-6,NA,TRBV30,CAWIMGPTNSPLHF,TGTGCCTGGATAATGGGACCGACGAATTCACCCCTCCACTTT
NA,TRBJ2-7,NA,TRBV18,CASSPPTVVYEQYF,TGTGCCAGCTCACCACCGACAGTTGTGTACGAGCAGTACTTC
NA,TRBJ1-2,TRBD1,TRBV14,CASSRQGSGGYTF,TGTGCCAGCAGCCGACAGGGGTCGGGTGGCTACACCTTC
few,TRBJ2-3,NA,TRBV6-6,CASSLRVTGDTQYF,TGTGCCAGCAGCCTACGGGTCACCGGGGATACGCAGTATTTT
NA,TRBJ1-1,TRBD1,TRBV29-1,CSVDREGVDTEAFF,TGCAGCGTGGACAGGGAGGGGGTGGACACTGAAGCTTTCTTT
few,TRBJ2-5,NA,TRBV7-2,CASSLGLVETQYF,TGTGCCAGCAGCTTAGGGCTAGTTGAGACCCAGTACTTC
few,TRBJ2-1,TRBD2,TRBV5-4,CASSLPQTPSGAYNEQFF,TGTGCCAGCAGCCTCCCTCAGACCCCTAGCGGTGCTTACAATGAGCAGTTCTTC
NA,TRBJ2-5,NA,TRBV5-1,CASSLSGGRGETQYF,TGCGCCAGCAGCTTGTCCGGGGGGCGAGGGGAGACCCAGTACTTC
NA,TRBJ2-7,TRBD1,TRBV4-2,CASSRDRGYEQYF,TGTGCCAGCAGCCGGGACAGGGGATACGAGCAGTACTTC
once,TRBJ1-1,NA,TRBV2,CASKPTGAAFF,TGTGCCAGCAAACCGACAGGCGCAGCTTTCTTT
few,TRBJ2-5,TRBD2,TRBV6-5,CASRELGLASETQYF,TGTGCCAGCAGAGAATTAGGACTAGCCTCCGAGACCCAGTACTTC